This section outlines one T cell receptor beta chain sequence together with its context. The target antigen is unknown. This entry is derived from a study of shared clonotypes between healthy human individuals. Sequenced by immunoSEQ multiplex PCR; TCRdb stores in-frame clones only, minus some. The profile shows a few million clones, just over 90% of them singletons. Study-wide findings and caveats: In having few donors, the study represented limited genetic and exposure-history diversity.

Trimming stripped 1 base from V and 1 base from J, with 7 bases between. The CDR3 runs 14 residues. Germline CDR1 and CDR2: SGHDN and FVKESK. Sequenced material: naive CD4+ T cells sorted from blood. Subset denoted: CD45RA+ positively selected. This chain uses TRBV14 with TRBJ1-1; D unclear. This clonotype originated in a man aged 18 to 29 in good health. CDR3: CASSQVPGNTEAFF. The CDR3 bases are TGTGCCAGCAGCCAAGTTCCCGGGAACACTGAAGCTTTCTTT.